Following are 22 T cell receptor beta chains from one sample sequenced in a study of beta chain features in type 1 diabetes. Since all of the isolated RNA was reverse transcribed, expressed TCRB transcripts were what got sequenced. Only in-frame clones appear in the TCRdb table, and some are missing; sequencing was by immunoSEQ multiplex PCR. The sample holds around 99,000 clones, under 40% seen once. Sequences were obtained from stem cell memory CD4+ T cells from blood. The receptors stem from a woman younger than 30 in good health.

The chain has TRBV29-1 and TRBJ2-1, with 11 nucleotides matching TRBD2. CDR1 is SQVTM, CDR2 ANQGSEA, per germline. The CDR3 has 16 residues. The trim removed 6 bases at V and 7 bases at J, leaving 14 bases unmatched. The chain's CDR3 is CSVVRLAGGPGNEQFF. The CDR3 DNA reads TGCAGCGTCGTCCGTTTAGCGGGAGGGCCGGGGAATGAGCAGTTCTTC.

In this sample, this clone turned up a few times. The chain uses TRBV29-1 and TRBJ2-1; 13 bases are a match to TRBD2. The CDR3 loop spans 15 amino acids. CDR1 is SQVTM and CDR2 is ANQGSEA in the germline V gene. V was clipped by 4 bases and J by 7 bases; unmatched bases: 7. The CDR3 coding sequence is TGCAGCGTTGGGAGGACTAGCGGGAGTAAAAATGAGCAGTTCTTC. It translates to CSVGRTSGSKNEQFF.

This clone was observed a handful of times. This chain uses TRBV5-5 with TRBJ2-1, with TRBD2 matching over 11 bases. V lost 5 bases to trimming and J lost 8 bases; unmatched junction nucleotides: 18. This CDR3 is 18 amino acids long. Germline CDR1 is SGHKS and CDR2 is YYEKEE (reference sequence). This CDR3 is CASSKRVTSGRPLHEQFF. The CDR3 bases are TGTGCCAGCAGTAAACGGGTTACTAGCGGGAGACCGTTACATGAGCAGTTCTTC.

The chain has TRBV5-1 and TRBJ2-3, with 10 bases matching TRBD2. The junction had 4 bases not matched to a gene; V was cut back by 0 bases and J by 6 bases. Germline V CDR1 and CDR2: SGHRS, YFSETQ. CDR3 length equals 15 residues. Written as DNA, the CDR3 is TGCGCCAGCAGCTTGGTTCTAGCGGGAGAGGATACGCAGTATTTT. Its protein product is CASSLVLAGEDTQYF.

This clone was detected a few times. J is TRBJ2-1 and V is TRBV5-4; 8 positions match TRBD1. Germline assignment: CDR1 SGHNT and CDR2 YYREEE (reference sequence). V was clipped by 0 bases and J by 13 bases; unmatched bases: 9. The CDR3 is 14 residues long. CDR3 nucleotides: TGTGCCAGCAGCTTGGACAGGGGGTCCAGAAATCAGTTCTTC. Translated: CASSLDRGSRNQFF. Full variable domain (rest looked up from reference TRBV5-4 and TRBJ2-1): ETGVTQSPTHLIKTRGQQVTLRCSSQSGHNTVSWYQQALGQGPQFIFQYYREEENGRGNFPPRFSGLQFPNYSSELNVNALELDDSALYLCASSLDRGSRNQFFGPGTRLTVL.

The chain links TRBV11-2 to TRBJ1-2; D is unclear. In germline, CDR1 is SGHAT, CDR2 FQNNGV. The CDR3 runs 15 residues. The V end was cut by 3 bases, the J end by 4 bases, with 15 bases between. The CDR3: CASSFQYTVTYGYTF. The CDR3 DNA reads TGTGCCAGCAGCTTCCAGTACACAGTGACCTATGGCTACACCTTC.

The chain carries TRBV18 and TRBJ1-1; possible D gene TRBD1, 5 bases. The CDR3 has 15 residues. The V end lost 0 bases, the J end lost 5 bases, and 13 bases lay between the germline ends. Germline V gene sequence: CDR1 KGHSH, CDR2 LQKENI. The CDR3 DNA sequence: TGTGCCAGCTCACCACCGCGGGGCCGTGGGACTGAAGCTTTCTTT. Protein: CASSPPRGRGTEAFF.

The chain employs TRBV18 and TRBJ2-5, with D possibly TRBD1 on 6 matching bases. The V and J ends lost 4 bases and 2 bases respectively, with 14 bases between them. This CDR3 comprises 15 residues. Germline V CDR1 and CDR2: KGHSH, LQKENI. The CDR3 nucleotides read TGTGCCAGCTCACGGACAAGACAGGTTCAAGAGACCCAGTACTTC. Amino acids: CASSRTRQVQETQYF.

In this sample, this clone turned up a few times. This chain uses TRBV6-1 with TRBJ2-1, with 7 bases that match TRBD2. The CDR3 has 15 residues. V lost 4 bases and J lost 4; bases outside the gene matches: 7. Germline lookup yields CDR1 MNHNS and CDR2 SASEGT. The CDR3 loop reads CASSAPLATYNEQFF. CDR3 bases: TGTGCCAGCAGTGCTCCACTAGCGACATACAATGAGCAGTTCTTC.

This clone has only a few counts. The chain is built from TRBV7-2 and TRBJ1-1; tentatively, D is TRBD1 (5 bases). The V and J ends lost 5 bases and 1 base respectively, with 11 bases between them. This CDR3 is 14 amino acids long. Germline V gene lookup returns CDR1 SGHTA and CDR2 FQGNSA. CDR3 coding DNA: TGTGCCAGCAGCGTAAGCAGGGAGAACACTGAAGCTTTCTTT. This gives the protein CASSVSRENTEAFF.

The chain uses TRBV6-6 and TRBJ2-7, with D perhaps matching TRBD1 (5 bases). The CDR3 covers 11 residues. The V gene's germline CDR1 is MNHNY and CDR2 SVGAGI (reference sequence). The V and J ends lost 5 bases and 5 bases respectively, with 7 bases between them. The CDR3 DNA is TGTGCCAGCAGTACAGGACACGAGCAGTACTTC. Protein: CASSTGHEQYF.

The CDR3 loop reads CATLPAVINRRHNGYTF. CDR3 DNA: TGTGCCACCCTGCCAGCAGTTATTAACAGACGACACAATGGCTACACCTTC. The V call is TRBV21-1, the J call TRBJ1-2; the D call of TRBD1 is as the table states it, not checked on the DNA. TRBV21-1 is flagged as a pseudogene. The CDR3 has 17 residues.

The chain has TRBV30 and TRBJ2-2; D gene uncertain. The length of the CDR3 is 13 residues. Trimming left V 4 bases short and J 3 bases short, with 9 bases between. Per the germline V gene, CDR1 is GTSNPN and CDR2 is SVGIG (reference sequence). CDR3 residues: CAWKSQYTGELFF. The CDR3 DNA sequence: TGTGCCTGGAAGTCTCAGTACACCGGGGAGCTGTTTTTT.

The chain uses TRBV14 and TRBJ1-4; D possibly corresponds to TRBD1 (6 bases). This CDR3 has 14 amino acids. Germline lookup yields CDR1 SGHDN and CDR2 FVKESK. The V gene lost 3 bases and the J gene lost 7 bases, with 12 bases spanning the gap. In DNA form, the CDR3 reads TGTGCCAGCAGCCAGATAGGGGGAGTTGAAAAACTGTTTTTT. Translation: CASSQIGGVEKLFF.

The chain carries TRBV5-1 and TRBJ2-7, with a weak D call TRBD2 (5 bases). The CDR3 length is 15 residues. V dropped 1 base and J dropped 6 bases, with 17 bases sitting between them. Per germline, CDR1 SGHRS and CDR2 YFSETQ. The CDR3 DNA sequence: TGCGCCAGCAGCTTGACTGAGGGCGCACTCGGCGAGCAGTACTTC. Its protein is CASSLTEGALGEQYF.

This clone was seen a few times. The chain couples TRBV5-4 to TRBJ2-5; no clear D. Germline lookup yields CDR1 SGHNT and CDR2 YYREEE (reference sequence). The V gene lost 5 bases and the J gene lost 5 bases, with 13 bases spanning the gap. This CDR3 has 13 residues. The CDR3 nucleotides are TGTGCCAGCAGTCCGCTACCCGGGGAGACCCAGTACTTC. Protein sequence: CASSPLPGETQYF.

CDR3 DNA sequence: TGTGCCAGCAGAACTCAATCGGGACTAGCGGGAGTCGCCGAGCAGTACTTC. Translation: CASRTQSGLAGVAEQYF. V and J are TRBV21-1 and TRBJ2-7; TRBD2, the table's D call, lacks a check against the DNA. TRBV21-1 is a pseudogene segment. This CDR3 has 17 amino acids.

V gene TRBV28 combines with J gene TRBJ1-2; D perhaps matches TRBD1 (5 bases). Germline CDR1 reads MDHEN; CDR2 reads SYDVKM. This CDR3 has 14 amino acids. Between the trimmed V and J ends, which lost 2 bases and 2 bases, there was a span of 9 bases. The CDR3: CASSLTGQNYGYTF. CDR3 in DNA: TGTGCCAGCAGTTTAACCGGACAAAACTATGGCTACACCTTC.

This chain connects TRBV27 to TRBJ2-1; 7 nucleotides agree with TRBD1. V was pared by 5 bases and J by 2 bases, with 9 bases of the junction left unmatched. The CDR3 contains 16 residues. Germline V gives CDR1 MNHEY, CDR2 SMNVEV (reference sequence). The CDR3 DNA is TGTGCCAGCAGTATACGACAGGGAATGGCCTACAATGAGCAGTTCTTC. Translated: CASSIRQGMAYNEQFF.

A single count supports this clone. The CDR3 reads CASSLAGGDQETQYF. For the CDR3, the DNA is TGTGCCAGCAGCTTGGCAGGCGGGGATCAAGAGACCCAGTACTTC. V is TRBV5-4 and J is TRBJ2-5; TRBD2 is a possible D gene (6 bases). In germline, CDR1 is SGHNT, CDR2 YYREEE (reference sequence). The V gene lost 0 bases and the J gene lost 2 bases, with 11 bases spanning the gap. The CDR3 has 15 residues.

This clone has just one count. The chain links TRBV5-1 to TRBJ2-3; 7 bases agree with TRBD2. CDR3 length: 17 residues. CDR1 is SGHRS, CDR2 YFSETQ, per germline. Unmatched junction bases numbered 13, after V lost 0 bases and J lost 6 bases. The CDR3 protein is CASSLGIRAGEIDTQYF. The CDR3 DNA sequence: TGCGCCAGCAGCTTGGGAATTAGGGCGGGAGAGATTGATACGCAGTATTTT.

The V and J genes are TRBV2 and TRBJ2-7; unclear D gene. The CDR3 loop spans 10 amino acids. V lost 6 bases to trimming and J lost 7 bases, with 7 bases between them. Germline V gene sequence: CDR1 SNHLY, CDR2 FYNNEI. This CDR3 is CASRLREQYF. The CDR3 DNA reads TGTGCCAGCAGGCTGCGGGAGCAGTACTTC.